Listed below are T cell receptor beta chains from one sample, sequenced in a study of a mutant IDH1 vaccine in newly diagnosed glioma. Sequenced by immunoSEQ multiplex PCR; TCRdb stores in-frame clones only, minus some. In the table there are 50,000 to 65,000 clones, around 86% of which are singletons. What these receptors recognize is not known. The sample here was PBMCs, taken from a glioma patient whose treatment included an IDH1 peptide vaccine. The origin of the receptors is a man between 40 and 49 years old with glioma. Each CDR3 is given with its conserved first and last residue. Fields, in order: J gene, clone size, V gene, D gene, CDR3 DNA, CDR3 protein. D genes are given only for firm matches. Clone size is given for some rows only: seen once, a few or many times, or a class if the clone is expanded.

TRBJ1-4	NA	TRBV7-2	TRBD1	TGTGCCAGCAGCCCACTGGGGGGGGACAGCCGGAATAGACTGTTTTTT	CASSPLGGDSRNRLFF
TRBJ1-2	NA	TRBV4-1	TRBD1	TGCGCCAGCAGCCAACTAAGAGTGGATCAGGGGGCGGAACAGGGCTACACCTTC	CASSQLRVDQGAEQGYTF
TRBJ2-1	NA	TRBV9	NA	TGTGCCAGCAGCGGGGGGTCCTACAATGAGCAGTTCTTC	CASSGGSYNEQFF
TRBJ2-5	NA	TRBV2	TRBD2	TGTGCCAGCAGTGAAGCGCTTCAGCTAGCGGTTGAGACCCAGTACTTC	CASSEALQLAVETQYF
TRBJ2-1	NA	TRBV29-1	TRBD1	TGCAGCGCCGGACAGGGGCGGGAGCGAGTGTTCTTC	CSAGQGRERVFF
TRBJ2-3	NA	TRBV25-1	NA	TGTGCCAGCAGCAGCACGGGAGCAGATACGCAGTATTTT	CASSSTGADTQYF
TRBJ2-3	NA	TRBV7-2	TRBD2	TGTGCCAGCAGCCACCCCACTAGCGTTTCCCCGTATTTT	CASSHPTSVSPYF
TRBJ1-1	NA	TRBV19	NA	TGTGCCAGTACCACTCAAAACGCCTTGAACACTGAAGCTTTCTTT	CASTTQNALNTEAFF
TRBJ2-1	once	TRBV5-6	NA	TGTGCCAGCAGTTTTCGATCGGGACTTCCCAATGAGCAGTTCTTC	CASSFRSGLPNEQFF
TRBJ2-7	NA	TRBV6-1	NA	TGTGCCAGCAGTCCCAGGGGCTACGAGCAGTACTTC	CASSPRGYEQYF
TRBJ2-3	NA	TRBV5-1	NA	TGCGCCAGCAGCTCTCAACGGGGAACAGATACGCAGTATTTT	CASSSQRGTDTQYF
TRBJ1-3	NA	TRBV10-3	NA	TGTGCCATCCGAGGGGACTCAGAGGGTCACACCATATATTTT	CAIRGDSEGHTIYF
TRBJ2-7	NA	TRBV5-1	NA	TGCGCCAGCAGCCGAATAAGCGGTAGGGGTGCGTACGAGCAGTACTTC	CASSRISGRGAYEQYF
TRBJ2-4	NA	TRBV10-3	NA	TGTGCCATCAGTGACTCGGGCCCCTTGGAAACCAAAAACATTCAGTACTTC	CAISDSGPLETKNIQYF
TRBJ1-3	NA	TRBV5-4	TRBD1	TGTGCCAGCAGCTGGGGACAGCCTCAGGGCACCATATATTTT	CASSWGQPQGTIYF
TRBJ1-3	once	TRBV5-6	NA	TGTGCCAGCAGCTCCACCGACGCAAGCTCTGGAAACACCATATATTTT	CASSSTDASSGNTIYF
TRBJ1-2	NA	TRBV5-1	TRBD1	TGCGCCAGCAGTACCGGGACAGGTGGCTACACCTTC	CASSTGTGGYTF
TRBJ2-2	once	TRBV12-5	NA	TGTGCTAGTGGTTTGGGTCACGGTAACACCGGGGAGCTGTTTTTT	CASGLGHGNTGELFF
TRBJ2-7	NA	TRBV29-1	TRBD1	TGCAGCGTCTGGGACAGGAGCGGCTACGAGCAGTACTTC	CSVWDRSGYEQYF
TRBJ2-2	NA	TRBV5-6	NA	TGTGCCAGCAGCAGGAAAGGCTACCTCACCGGGGAGCTGTTTTTT	CASSRKGYLTGELFF
TRBJ2-7	NA	TRBV6-5	NA	TGTGCCAGCAGTTACACTGCAGGGGGGCCCTACGAGCAGTACTTC	CASSYTAGGPYEQYF
TRBJ2-7	NA	TRBV4-2	TRBD2	TGTGCCAGCGGTAGCGGGGGCCCCTACGAGCAGTACTTC	CASGSGGPYEQYF
TRBJ2-2	NA	TRBV11-2	NA	TGTGCCAGCAGCTTATTCGGAGACAGCACCGGGGAGCTGTTTTTT	CASSLFGDSTGELFF
TRBJ1-1	NA	TRBV5-4	TRBD1	TGTGCCAGCAGTACTGCAGGGGGTCCGAACACTGAAGCTTTCTTT	CASSTAGGPNTEAFF
TRBJ2-2	NA	TRBV13	NA	TGTGCCAGCAGCTTAATTTTGGGCGGGGAGCTGTTTTTT	CASSLILGGELFF
TRBJ1-5	once	TRBV4-3	TRBD1	TGCGCCAGCAGCCGGGGACAGGGAGGGCAGCCCCAGCATTTT	CASSRGQGGQPQHF
TRBJ2-1	NA	TRBV9	NA	TGTGCCAGCAGCGTCGCTCAGGGGGGCTACAATGAGCAGTTCTTC	CASSVAQGGYNEQFF
TRBJ2-7	NA	TRBV29-1	NA	TGCAGCGTCCCGACGGTAGGATACGAGCAGTACTTC	CSVPTVGYEQYF
TRBJ2-7	NA	TRBV7-9	NA	TGTGCCAGCAGCTTATCACAGGGGGGGTACGAGCAGTACTTC	CASSLSQGGYEQYF
TRBJ1-5	NA	TRBV2	TRBD1	TGTGCCAGCAGCTCCGGGACAGGGATCCTAAATCAGCCCCAGCATTTT	CASSSGTGILNQPQHF
TRBJ2-7	few	TRBV27	NA	TGTGCCAGCAGTCGCCAGACGGGGCGGGACGAGCAGTACTTC	CASSRQTGRDEQYF
TRBJ2-1	NA	TRBV20-1	NA	TGCAGTGCTAGAGAGAATGAGCAGTTCTTC	CSARENEQFF
TRBJ2-7	once	TRBV6-1	TRBD1	TGTGCCATCTACGACAGGGGGATCCTCTCCTACGAGCAGTACTTC	CAIYDRGILSYEQYF
TRBJ2-4	once	TRBV5-8	NA	TGTGCCAGCAGGGGGGCGGTGGAAAACATTCAGTACTTC	CASRGAVENIQYF
TRBJ2-7	NA	TRBV10-3	NA	TGTGCCATCAGCGTGACTAGGATTCCCTACGAGCAGTACTTC	CAISVTRIPYEQYF
TRBJ1-5	NA	TRBV11-2	NA	TGTGCCAGCAGCAGAATACACCGGCGAGGGCAGCCCCAGCATTTT	CASSRIHRRGQPQHF
TRBJ2-3	few	TRBV13	NA	TGTGCCAGCAGTTTCTCCGAGCGGGTGGGGGTCACAGATACGCAGTATTTT	CASSFSERVGVTDTQYF
TRBJ2-5	NA	TRBV11-2	TRBD1	TGTGCCAGCAGCTTAGAGGACAGGGAGACCCAGTACTTC	CASSLEDRETQYF